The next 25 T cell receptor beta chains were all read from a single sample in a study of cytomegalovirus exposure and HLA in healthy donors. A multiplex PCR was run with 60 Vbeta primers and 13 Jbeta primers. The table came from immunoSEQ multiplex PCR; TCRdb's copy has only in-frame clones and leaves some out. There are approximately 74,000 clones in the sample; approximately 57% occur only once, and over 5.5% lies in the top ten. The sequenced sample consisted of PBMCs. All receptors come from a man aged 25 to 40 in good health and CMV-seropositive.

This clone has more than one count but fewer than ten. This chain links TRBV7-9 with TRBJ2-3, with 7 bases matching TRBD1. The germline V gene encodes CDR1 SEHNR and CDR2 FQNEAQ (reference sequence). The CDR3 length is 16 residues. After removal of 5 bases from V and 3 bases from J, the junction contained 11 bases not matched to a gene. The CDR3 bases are TGTGCCAGCAGCGCATATCGGGACAGCAAAACAGATACGCAGTATTTT. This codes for CASSAYRDSKTDTQYF. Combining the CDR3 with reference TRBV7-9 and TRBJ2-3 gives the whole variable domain DTGVSQNPRHKITKRGQNVTFRCDPISEHNRLYWYRQTLGQGPEFLTYFQNEAQLEKSRLLSDRFSAERPKGSFSTLEIQRTEQGDSAMYLCASSAYRDSKTDTQYFGPGTRLTVL.

CDR3: CASRIAGFTDTQYF. The CDR3 DNA is TGTGCCAGCAGAATAGCGGGCTTCACAGATACGCAGTATTTT. This sequence joins TRBV25-1 and TRBJ2-3, with 7 bases that match TRBD2. Germline V lookup: CDR1 MGHDK, CDR2 SYGVNS. With V trimmed by 6 bases and J by 2 bases, 5 bases remained unmatched. CDR3 length: 14 residues.

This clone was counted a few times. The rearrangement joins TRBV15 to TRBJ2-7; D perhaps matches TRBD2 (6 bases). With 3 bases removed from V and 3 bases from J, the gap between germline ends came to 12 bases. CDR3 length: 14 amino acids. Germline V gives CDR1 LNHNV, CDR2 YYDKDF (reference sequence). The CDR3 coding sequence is TGTGCCACCAGCAGGGGAGGACGGGACTACGAGCAGTACTTC. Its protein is CATSRGGRDYEQYF.

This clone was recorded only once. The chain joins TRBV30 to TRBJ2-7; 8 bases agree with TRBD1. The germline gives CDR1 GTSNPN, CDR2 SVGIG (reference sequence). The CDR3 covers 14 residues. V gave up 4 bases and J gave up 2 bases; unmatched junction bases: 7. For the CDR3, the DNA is TGTGCCTGGAACTCCGGGACAGGTACCTACGAGCAGTACTTC. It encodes CAWNSGTGTYEQYF.

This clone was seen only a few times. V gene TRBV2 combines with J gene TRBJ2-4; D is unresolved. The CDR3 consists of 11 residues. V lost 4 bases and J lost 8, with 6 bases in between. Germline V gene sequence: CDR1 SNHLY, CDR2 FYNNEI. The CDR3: CASSAVDIQYF. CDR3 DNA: TGTGCCAGCAGTGCGGTAGACATTCAGTACTTC.

CDR3 coding DNA: TGTGCCACCAGCAGCGGTTACGAGCAGTACTTC. Its translation: CATSSGYEQYF. The rearrangement links TRBV15 to TRBJ2-7; D gene ambiguous. Germline values: CDR1 LNHNV, CDR2 YYDKDF (reference sequence). Deletions cut 3 bases from V and 4 bases from J, with 4 bases between. The CDR3 runs 11 residues.

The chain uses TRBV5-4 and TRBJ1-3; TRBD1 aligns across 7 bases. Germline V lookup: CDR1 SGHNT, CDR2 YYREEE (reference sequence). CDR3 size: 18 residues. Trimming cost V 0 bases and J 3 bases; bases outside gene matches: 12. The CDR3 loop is CASSLANYGTALGNTIYF. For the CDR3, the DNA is TGTGCCAGCAGCTTGGCCAATTATGGGACAGCACTTGGAAACACCATATATTTT.

Here the CDR3 DNA reads TGTGCCAGCAGTTACTCCTCAGGGCAAGAGACCCAGTACTTC. This sequence encodes CASSYSSGQETQYF. The chain uses TRBV6-5 and TRBJ2-5, with D possibly TRBD1 on 5 matching bases. Deletions cut 0 bases from V and 2 bases from J, with 7 bases between. CDR1 and CDR2 from the germline V gene are MNHEY and SVGAGI. The CDR3 spans 14 residues.

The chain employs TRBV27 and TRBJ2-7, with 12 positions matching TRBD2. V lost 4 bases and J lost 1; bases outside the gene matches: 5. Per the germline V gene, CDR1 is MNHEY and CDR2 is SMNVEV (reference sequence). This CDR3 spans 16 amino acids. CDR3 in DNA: TGTGCCAGCAGTTCGACTAGCGGGAGAGCTTCCTACGAGCAGTACTTC. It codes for CASSSTSGRASYEQYF.

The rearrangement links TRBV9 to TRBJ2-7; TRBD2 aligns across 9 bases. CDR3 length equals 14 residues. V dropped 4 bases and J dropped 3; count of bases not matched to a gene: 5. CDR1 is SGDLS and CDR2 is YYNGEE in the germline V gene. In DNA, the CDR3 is TGTGCCAGCAGCCCCGTGACTAGCGGCTACGAGCAGTACTTC. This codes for CASSPVTSGYEQYF.

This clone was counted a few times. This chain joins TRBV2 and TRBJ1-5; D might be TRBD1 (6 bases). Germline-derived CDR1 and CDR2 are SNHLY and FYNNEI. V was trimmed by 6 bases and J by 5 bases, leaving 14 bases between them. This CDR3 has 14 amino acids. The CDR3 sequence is CASSDGGGDQPQHF. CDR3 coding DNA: TGTGCCAGCAGCGACGGAGGGGGGGATCAGCCCCAGCATTTT. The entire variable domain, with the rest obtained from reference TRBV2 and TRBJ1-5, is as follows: EPEVTQTPSHQVTQMGQEVILRCVPISNHLYFYWYRQILGQKVEFLVSFYNNEISEKSEIFDDQFSVERPDGSNFTLKIRSTKLEDSAMYFCASSDGGGDQPQHFGDGTRLSIL.

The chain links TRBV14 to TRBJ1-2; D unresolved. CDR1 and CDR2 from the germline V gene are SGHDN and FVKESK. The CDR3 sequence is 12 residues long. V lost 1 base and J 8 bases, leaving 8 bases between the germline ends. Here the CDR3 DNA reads TGTGCCAGCAGCCAAGGGTTTAGCGGCTACACCTTC. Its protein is CASSQGFSGYTF. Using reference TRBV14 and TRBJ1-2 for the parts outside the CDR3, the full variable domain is EAGVTQFPSHSVIEKGQTVTLRCDPISGHDNLYWYRRVMGKEIKFLLHFVKESKQDESGMPNNRFLAERTGGTYSTLKVQPAELEDSGVYFCASSQGFSGYTFGSGTRLTVV.

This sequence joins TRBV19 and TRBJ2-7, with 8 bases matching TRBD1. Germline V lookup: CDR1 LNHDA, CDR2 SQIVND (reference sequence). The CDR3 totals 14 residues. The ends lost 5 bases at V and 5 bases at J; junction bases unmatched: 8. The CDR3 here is CASSLRQGTNEQYF. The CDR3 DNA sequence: TGTGCCAGTAGTCTTCGACAGGGGACAAACGAGCAGTACTTC.

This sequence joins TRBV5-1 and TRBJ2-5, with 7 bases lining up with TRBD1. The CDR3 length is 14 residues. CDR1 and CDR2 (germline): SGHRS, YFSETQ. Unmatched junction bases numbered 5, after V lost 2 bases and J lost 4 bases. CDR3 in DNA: TGCGCCAGCAGCTTATCGACAGGGTCAGAGACCCAGTACTTC. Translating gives CASSLSTGSETQYF.

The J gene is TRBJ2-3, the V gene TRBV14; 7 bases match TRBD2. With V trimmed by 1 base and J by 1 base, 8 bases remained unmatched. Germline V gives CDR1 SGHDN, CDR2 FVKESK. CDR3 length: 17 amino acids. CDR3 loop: CASSQGRRERRTDTQYF. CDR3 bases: TGTGCCAGCAGCCAAGGACGGCGGGAGAGGCGCACAGATACGCAGTATTTT.

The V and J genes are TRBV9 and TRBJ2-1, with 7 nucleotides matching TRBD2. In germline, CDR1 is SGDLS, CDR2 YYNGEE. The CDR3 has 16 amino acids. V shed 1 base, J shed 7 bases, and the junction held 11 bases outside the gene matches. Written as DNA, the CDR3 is TGTGCCAGCAGCGTAATCGGGGGGAGTAGTGAGAATGAGCAGTTCTTC. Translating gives CASSVIGGSSENEQFF.

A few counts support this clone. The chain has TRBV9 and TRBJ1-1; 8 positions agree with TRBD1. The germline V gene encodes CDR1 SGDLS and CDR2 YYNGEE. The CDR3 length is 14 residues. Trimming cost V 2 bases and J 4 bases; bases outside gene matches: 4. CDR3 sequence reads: CASSVQGASTEAFF. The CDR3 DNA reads TGTGCCAGCAGCGTTCAGGGGGCGAGCACTGAAGCTTTCTTT.

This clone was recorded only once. The CDR3: CASSTGTGLNQPQHF. The DNA of the CDR3 is TGTGCCAGTAGTACCGGGACAGGCCTCAATCAGCCCCAGCATTTT. The chain recombines TRBV19 with TRBJ1-5; 8 bases are shared with TRBD1. Unmatched junction bases numbered 5, after V lost 4 bases and J lost 3 bases. The CDR3 sequence is 15 residues long. CDR1 and CDR2 from the germline V gene are LNHDA and SQIVND (reference sequence).

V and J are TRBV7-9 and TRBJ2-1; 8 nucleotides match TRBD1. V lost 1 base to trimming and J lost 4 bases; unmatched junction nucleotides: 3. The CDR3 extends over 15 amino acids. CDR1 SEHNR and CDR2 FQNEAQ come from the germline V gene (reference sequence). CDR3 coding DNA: TGTGCCAGCAGCTTAGGACAGGGGTATTACAATGAGCAGTTCTTC. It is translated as CASSLGQGYYNEQFF.

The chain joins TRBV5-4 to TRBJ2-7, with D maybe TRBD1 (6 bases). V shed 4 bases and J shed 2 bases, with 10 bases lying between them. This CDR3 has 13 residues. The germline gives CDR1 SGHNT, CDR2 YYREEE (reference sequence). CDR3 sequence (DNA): TGTGCCAGCAGCCAGACAGGTACCTACGAGCAGTACTTC. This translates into CASSQTGTYEQYF.

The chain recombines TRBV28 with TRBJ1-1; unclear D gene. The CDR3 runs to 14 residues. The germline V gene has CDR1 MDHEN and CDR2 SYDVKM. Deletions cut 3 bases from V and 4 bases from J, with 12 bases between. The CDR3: CASSLTGYPTEAFF. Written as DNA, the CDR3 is TGTGCCAGCAGTTTGACCGGGTACCCCACTGAAGCTTTCTTT.

Here the CDR3 reads CAWDARGSNQPQHF. In nucleotides, the CDR3 is TGTGCCTGGGACGCCAGGGGAAGCAATCAGCCCCAGCATTTT. V gene TRBV30 combines with J gene TRBJ1-5; tentatively, D is TRBD1 (6 bases). The germline V and J ends were trimmed by 5 bases and 1 base, with 12 bases remaining between them. In germline, CDR1 is GTSNPN, CDR2 SVGIG (reference sequence). The CDR3 runs 14 residues.

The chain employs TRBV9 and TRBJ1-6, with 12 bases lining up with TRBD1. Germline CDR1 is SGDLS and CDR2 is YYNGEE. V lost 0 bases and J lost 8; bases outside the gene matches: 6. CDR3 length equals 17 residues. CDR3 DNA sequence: TGTGCCAGCAGCGTAGATGGGGGACAGGGGGCTTATTCACCCCTCCACTTT. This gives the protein CASSVDGGQGAYSPLHF.

Here the CDR3 DNA reads TGTGCCAGCAGCCCCGGGACAGGGGGTTCCGGGGAGCTGTTTTTT. Translating it yields CASSPGTGGSGELFF. This sequence joins TRBV7-7 and TRBJ2-2; 11 nucleotides agree with TRBD1. CDR3 length: 15 amino acids. The germline CDR1 and CDR2 sequences are SSHAT and FNYEAQ (reference sequence). The V and J ends lost 5 bases and 6 bases, in that order; junction bases with no gene match: 5. Looking up the rest from reference TRBV7-7 and TRBJ2-2 gives the full variable domain: GAGVSQSPRYKVTKRGQDVTLRCDPISSHATLYWYQQALGQGPEFLTYFNYEAQPDKSGLPSDRFSAERPEGSISTLTIQRTEQRDSAMYRCASSPGTGGSGELFFGEGSRLTVL.

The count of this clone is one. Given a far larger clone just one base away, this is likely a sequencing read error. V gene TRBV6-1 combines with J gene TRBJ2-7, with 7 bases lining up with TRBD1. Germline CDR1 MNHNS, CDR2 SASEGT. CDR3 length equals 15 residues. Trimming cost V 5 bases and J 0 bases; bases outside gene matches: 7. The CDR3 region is CASSSGTVISYEQYF. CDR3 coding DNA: TGTGCCAGCAGTTCCGGGACAGTGATCTCCTACGAGCAGTACTTC.